This T cell receptor (beta chain) was sequenced during a study of blood T cell repertoires in COVID-19. Turning to the study itself: The samples span acute and convalescent COVID-19 from the United States, Italy and Spain. PBMCs, B-cell-depleted T cells, or T cells were the source of the cDNA or gDNA that made up the material.

This CDR3 spans 14 amino acids. The V gene's germline CDR1 is SGHNT and CDR2 YYREEE (reference sequence). V shed 4 bases and J shed 5 bases, with 15 bases lying between them. Per the authors' pipeline: The assay estimated nucleated cells by amplifying reference gene primers. Sequenced by immunoSEQ multiplex PCR; TCRdb stores in-frame clones only, minus some. That table furnishes V, J and clone size, whereas the DNA furnished D and trimming. The sample holds about 42,000 clones; about three quarters are singletons and the top ten take 8.5%. Sample: peripheral blood. The rearrangement uses TRBV5-4 and TRBJ1-2; weak D call: TRBD1 (6 bases). The TCR comes from a man in his 70s with active or convalescent COVID-19. The CDR3 sequence is CASSPWGGFYGYTF. In DNA, the CDR3 is TGTGCCAGCAGCCCTTGGGGGGGCTTTTATGGCTACACCTTC.